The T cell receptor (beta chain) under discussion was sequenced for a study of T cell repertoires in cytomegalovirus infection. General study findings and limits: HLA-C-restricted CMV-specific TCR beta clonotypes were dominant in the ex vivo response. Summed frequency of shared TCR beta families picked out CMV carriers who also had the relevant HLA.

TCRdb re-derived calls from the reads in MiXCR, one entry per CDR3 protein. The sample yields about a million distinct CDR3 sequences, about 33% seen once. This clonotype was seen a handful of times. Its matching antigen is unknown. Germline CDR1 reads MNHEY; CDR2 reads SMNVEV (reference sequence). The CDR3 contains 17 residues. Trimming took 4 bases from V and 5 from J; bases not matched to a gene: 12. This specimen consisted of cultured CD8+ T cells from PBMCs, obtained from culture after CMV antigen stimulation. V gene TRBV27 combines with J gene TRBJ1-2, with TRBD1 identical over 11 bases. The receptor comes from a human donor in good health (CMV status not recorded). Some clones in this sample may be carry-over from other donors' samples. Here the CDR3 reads CASSSKPDRGPVYGYTF. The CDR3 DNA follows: TGTGCCAGCAGTTCCAAGCCGGACAGGGGGCCCGTTTATGGCTACACCTTC.